This TCR beta chain comes out of a study of blood T cell repertoires in COVID-19. Some clones are missing from TCRdb's copy, which holds only in-frame ones; the method was immunoSEQ multiplex PCR. The table shows some 100,000 clones, with about 80% occurring only once. This receptor was taken from a woman between 65 and 79 years old with acute or convalescent COVID-19. Sequencing was carried out using peripheral blood.

The CDR3 DNA is TGCGCCAGCAGCAACGGACAGGGCGTCTATGGCTACACCTTC. Translating gives CASSNGQGVYGYTF. The rearrangement uses TRBV5-1 and TRBJ1-2, with 8 nucleotides matching TRBD1. Looked up from germline, CDR1 is SGHRS and CDR2 is YFSETQ. CDR3 size: 14 residues. With 4 bases clipped from V and 4 bases from J, the junction kept 6 bases outside the gene matches. Variable domain in full (rest from reference TRBV5-1 and TRBJ1-2): KAGVTQTPRYLIKTRGQQVTLSCSPISGHRSVSWYQQTPGQGLQFLFEYFSETQRNKGNFPGRFSGRQFSNSRSEMNVSTLELGDSALYLCASSNGQGVYGYTFGSGTRLTVV.